This T cell receptor (beta chain) was captured in a study of T cells after yellow fever vaccination. Study-level results: Bulk-population clonotypes that are abundant could appear as contaminants in FACS-sorted repertoires. Sorted memory subsets on day 0 lacked detectable levels of almost all vaccine-responding clonotypes. Although most clonotypes did not, a small share appeared in both CD4 and CD8 compartments.

In this sample, this clonotype turned up many times. The TCR cDNA carried a universal primer site and UMIs from 5'RACE template switching. In TCRdb, the 5' RACE reads were re-called with MiXCR into one record per CDR3 protein. The table records approximately 47,000 distinct CDR3 sequences, roughly 6.4% of them present only once. Sequencing used PBMCs, either bulk or a sorted T-cell subset (CD4+, CD8+, memory, or dextramer-sorted; not recorded which), obtained 45 days after the yellow fever booster vaccination. This receptor was taken from a man aged 25-45 years who received the YFV17D yellow fever vaccine.

CDR3 DNA: TGCGCCAGCACCCCGGTCCCCCAAGGGACAGGGGGGAACAATGAGCAGTTCTTC. It specifies CASTPVPQGTGGNNEQFF. The chain links TRBV5-1 to TRBJ2-1; 11 bases align to TRBD1. After removal of 6 bases from V and 5 bases from J, the junction contained 16 bases not matched to a gene. This CDR3 has 18 amino acids. From germline, CDR1 is SGHRS and CDR2 YFSETQ.